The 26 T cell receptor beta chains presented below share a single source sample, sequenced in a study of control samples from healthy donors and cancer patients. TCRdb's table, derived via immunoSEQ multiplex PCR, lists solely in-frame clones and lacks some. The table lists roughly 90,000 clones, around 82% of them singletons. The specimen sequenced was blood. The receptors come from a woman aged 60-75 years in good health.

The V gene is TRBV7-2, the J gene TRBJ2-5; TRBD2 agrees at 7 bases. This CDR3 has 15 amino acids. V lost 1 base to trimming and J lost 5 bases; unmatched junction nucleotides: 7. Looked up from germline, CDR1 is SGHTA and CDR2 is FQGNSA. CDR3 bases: TGTGCCAGCAGCTTAGGGGGGAGGGCCTCGGAGACCCAGTACTTC. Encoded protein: CASSLGGRASETQYF.

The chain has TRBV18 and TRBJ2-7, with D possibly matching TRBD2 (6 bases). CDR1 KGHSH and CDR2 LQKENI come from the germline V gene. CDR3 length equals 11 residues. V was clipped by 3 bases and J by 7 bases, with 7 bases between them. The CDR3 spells CASSPGREQYF. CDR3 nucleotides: TGTGCCAGCTCACCGGGGAGGGAGCAGTACTTC.

CDR3 protein: CASSKGGVNQPQHF. In DNA, the CDR3 is TGTGCCAGCAGCAAAGGGGGGGTCAATCAGCCCCAGCATTTT. The chain employs TRBV21-1 and TRBJ1-5. TRBV21-1 is designated a pseudogene. This CDR3 spans 14 amino acids.

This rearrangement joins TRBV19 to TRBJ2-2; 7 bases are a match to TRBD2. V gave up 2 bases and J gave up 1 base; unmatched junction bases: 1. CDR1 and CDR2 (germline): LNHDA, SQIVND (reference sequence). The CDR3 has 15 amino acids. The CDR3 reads CASSISGVNTGELFF. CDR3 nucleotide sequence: TGTGCCAGTAGTATAAGCGGGGTGAACACCGGGGAGCTGTTTTTT. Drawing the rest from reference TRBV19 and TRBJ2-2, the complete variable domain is DGGITQSPKYLFRKEGQNVTLSCEQNLNHDAMYWYRQDPGQGLRLIYYSQIVNDFQKGDIAEGYSVSREKKESFPLTVTSAQKNPTAFYLCASSISGVNTGELFFGEGSRLTVL.

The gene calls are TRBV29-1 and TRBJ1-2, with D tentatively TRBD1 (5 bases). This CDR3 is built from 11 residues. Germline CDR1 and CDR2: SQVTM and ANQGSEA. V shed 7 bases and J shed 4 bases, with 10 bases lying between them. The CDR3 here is CSGVTAYGYTF. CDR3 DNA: TGCAGCGGTGTGACAGCCTATGGCTACACCTTC.

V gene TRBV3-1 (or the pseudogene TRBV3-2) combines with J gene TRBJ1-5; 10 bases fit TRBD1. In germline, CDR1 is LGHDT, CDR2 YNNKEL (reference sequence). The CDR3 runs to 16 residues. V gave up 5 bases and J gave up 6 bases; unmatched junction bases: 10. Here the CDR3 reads CASSAHRTGGGQPQHF. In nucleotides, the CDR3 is TGTGCCAGCAGCGCCCACCGGACAGGGGGAGGTCAGCCCCAGCATTTT.

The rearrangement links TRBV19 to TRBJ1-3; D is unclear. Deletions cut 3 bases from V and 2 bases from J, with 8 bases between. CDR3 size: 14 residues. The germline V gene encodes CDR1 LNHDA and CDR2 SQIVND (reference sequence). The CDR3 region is CASSMARAGNTIYF. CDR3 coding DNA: TGTGCCAGTAGTATGGCGCGAGCTGGAAACACCATATATTTT.

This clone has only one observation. CDR3 protein: CASSPAGQTYEQYF. The CDR3 nucleotides read TGTGCCAGCAGTCCCGCTGGACAGACCTACGAGCAGTACTTC. The chain carries TRBV27 and TRBJ2-7, with a tentative D call TRBD1 (6 bases). Deletions cut 5 bases from V and 2 bases from J, with 13 bases between. Germline assignment: CDR1 MNHEY and CDR2 SMNVEV (reference sequence). The CDR3 runs 14 residues.

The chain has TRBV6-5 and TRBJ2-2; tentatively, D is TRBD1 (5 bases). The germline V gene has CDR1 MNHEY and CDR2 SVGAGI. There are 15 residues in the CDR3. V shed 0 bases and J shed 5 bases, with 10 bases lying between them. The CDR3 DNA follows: TGTGCCAGCAGTTACTCGATAGGGGATACCGGGGAGCTGTTTTTT. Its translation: CASSYSIGDTGELFF.

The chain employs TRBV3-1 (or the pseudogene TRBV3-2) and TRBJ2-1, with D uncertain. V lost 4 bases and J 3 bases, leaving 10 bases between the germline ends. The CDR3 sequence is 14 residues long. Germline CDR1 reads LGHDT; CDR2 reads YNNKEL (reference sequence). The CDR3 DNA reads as TGTGCCAGCAGCCTTGATTACCTCTACAATGAGCAGTTCTTC. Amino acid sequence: CASSLDYLYNEQFF.

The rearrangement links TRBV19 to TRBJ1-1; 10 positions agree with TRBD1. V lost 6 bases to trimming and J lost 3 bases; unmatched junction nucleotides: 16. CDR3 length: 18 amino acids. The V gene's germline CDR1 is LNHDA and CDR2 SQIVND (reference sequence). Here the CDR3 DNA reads TGTGCCAGTAGGACGGTTGTGGGGGACAGGGGTCGCCACACTGAAGCTTTCTTT. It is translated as CASRTVVGDRGRHTEAFF.

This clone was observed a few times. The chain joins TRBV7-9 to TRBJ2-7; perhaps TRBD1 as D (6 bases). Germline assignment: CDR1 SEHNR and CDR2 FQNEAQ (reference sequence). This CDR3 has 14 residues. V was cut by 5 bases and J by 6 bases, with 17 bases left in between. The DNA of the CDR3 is TGTGCCAGCAGCATAAACTCCAGGGGAGCCGAGCAGTACTTC. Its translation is CASSINSRGAEQYF.

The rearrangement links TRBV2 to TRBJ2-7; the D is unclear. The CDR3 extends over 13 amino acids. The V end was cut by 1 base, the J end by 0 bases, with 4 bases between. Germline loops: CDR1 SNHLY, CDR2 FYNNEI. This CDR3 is CASSEGSSYEQYF. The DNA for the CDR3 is TGTGCCAGCAGTGAAGGGAGCTCCTACGAGCAGTACTTC.

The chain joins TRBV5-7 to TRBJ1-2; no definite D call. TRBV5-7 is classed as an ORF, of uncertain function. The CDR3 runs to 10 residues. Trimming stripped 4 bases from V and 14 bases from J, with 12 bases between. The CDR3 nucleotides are TGTGCCAGCAGCCCCAGACTTCTTACCTTC. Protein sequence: CASSPRLLTF.

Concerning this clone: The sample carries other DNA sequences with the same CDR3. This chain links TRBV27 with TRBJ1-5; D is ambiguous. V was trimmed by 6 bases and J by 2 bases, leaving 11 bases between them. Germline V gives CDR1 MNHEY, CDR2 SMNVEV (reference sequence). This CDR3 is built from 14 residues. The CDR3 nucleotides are TGTGCCAGCAGCCTTCGGGGAGGCAATCAGCCCCAGCATTTT. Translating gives CASSLRGGNQPQHF.

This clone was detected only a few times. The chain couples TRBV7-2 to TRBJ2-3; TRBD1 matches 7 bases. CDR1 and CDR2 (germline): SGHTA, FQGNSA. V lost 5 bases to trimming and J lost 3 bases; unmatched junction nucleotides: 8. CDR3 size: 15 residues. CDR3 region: CASSTRGSETDTQYF. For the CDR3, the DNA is TGTGCCAGCAGCACCAGGGGGTCAGAGACAGATACGCAGTATTTT.

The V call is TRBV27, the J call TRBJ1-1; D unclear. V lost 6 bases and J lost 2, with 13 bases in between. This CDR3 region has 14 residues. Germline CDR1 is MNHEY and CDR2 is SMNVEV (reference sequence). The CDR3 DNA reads TGTGCCAGCAGGACAAGGGCGGCCAACACTGAAGCTTTCTTT. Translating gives CASRTRAANTEAFF.

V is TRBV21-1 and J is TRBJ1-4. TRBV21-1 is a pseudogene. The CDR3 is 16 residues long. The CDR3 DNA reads TGTGCCAGCAGCGAACGTTCCCGGGAACGCGGTGAAAAACTGTTTTTT. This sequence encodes CASSERSRERGEKLFF.

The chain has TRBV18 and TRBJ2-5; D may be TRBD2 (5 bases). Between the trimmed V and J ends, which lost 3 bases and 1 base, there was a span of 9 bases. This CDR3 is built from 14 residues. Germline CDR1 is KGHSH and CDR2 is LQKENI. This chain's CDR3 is CASSPGLGQETQYF. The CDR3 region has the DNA TGTGCCAGCTCACCCGGACTGGGCCAAGAGACCCAGTACTTC.

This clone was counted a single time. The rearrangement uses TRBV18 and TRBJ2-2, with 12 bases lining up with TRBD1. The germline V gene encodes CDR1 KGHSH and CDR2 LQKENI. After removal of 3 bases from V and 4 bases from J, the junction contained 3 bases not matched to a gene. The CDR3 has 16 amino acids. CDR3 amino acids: CASSPGQGALTGELFF. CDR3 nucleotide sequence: TGTGCCAGCTCACCGGGACAGGGGGCGCTCACCGGGGAGCTGTTTTTT.

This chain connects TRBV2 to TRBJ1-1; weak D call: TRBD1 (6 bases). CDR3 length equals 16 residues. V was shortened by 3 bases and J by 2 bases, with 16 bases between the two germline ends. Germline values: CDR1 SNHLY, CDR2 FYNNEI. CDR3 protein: CASSDWGQGINTEAFF. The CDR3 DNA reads TGTGCCAGCAGTGATTGGGGGCAGGGGATTAACACTGAAGCTTTCTTT.

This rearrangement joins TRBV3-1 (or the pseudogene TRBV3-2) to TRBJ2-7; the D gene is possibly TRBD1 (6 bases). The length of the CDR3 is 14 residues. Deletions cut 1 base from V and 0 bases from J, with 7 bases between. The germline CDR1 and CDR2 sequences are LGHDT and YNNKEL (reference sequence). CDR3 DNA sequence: TGTGCCAGCAGCCAAGGGGACATCTCCTACGAGCAGTACTTC. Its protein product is CASSQGDISYEQYF.

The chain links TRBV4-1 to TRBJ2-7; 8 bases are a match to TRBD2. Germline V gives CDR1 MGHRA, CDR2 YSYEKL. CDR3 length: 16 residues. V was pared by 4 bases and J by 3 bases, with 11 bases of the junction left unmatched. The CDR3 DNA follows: TGCGCCAGCAGCCCCGGGGGTAGCGGGGCCCTCTACGAGCAGTACTTC. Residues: CASSPGGSGALYEQYF.

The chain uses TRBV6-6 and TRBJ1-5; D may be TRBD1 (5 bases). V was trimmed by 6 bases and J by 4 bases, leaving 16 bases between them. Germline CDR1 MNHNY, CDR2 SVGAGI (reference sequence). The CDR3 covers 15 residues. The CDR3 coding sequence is TGTGCCAGCAGGACGGGGCAGGGCGAGAATCAGCCCCAGCATTTT. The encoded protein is CASRTGQGENQPQHF.

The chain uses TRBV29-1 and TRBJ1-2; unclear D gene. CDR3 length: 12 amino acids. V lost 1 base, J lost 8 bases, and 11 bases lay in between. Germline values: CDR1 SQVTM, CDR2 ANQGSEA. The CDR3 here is CSVEGSGGGYTF. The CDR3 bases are TGCAGCGTTGAAGGTTCGGGTGGCGGCTACACCTTC.

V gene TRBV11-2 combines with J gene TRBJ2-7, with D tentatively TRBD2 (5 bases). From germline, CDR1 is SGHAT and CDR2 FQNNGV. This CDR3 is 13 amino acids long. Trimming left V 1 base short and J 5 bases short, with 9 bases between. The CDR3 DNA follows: TGTGCCAGCAGCTTAGCCGGGGTGGACGAGCAGTACTTC. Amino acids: CASSLAGVDEQYF.